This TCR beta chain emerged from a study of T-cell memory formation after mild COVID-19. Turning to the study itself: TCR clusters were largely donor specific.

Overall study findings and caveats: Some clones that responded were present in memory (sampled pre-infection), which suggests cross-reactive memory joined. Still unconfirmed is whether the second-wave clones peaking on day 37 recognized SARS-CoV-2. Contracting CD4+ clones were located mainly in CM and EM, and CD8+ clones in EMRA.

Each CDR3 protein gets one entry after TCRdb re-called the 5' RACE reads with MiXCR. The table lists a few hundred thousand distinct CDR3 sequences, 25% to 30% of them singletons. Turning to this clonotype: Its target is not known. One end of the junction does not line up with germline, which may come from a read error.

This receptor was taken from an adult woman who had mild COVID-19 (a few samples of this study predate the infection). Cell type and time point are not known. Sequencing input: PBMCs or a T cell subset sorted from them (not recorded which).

CDR3: CSARTTKAYEQYF. The CDR3 nucleotides are TGCAGCGCTAGGACAACTAAAGCCTACGAGCAGTACTTC. The rearrangement uses TRBV20-1 and TRBJ2-7; D may be TRBD1 (5 bases). Germline V CDR1 and CDR2: DFQATT, SNEGSKA (reference sequence). The CDR3 extends over 13 amino acids.